Each of the 8 T cell receptor beta chains below was sequenced from the same sample in a study of beta chain features in type 1 diabetes. Overall study findings and caveats: Shorter TCRB CDR3s, moderately but significantly so, marked every one of the four CD4+ subsets in Type 1 diabetes patients.

The investigators reverse transcribed all of the isolated RNA, so they sequenced expressed TCRB transcripts. Measured with immunoSEQ multiplex PCR; TCRdb has only the in-frame clones, and not every one. The table has some 70,000 clones, approximately 50% seen once; the top ten hold 0.7%. The antigens these receptors bind are not known. The sample comprised central memory CD4+ T cells from blood. Every receptor here comes from a man aged 25 to 45 with type 1 diabetes.

The CDR3 DNA sequence: TGTGCCAGCAGTGGCGTCCCCGACGAGCAGTACTTC. Translating gives CASSGVPDEQYF. The rearrangement uses TRBV6-1 and TRBJ2-7; D remains ambiguous. Germline CDR1 MNHNS, CDR2 SASEGT. This CDR3 spans 12 amino acids. The ends were cut back, 4 bases at V and 5 bases at J, with 9 bases in the middle.

The chain is built from TRBV5-6 and TRBJ2-3; D may be TRBD1 (6 bases). CDR3 length equals 14 residues. Looked up from germline, CDR1 is SGHDT and CDR2 is YYEEEE. V dropped 0 bases and J dropped 2 bases, with 7 bases sitting between them. CDR3 region: CASSLGTATDTQYF. The CDR3 DNA sequence: TGTGCCAGCAGCTTGGGGACAGCCACAGATACGCAGTATTTT. The full variable domain, completed using reference TRBV5-6 and TRBJ2-3, is DAGVTQSPTHLIKTRGQQVTLRCSPKSGHDTVSWYQQALGQGPQFIFQYYEEEERQRGNFPDRFSGHQFPNYSSELNVNALLLGDSALYLCASSLGTATDTQYFGPGTRLTVL.

This clone turned up a few times. The rearrangement joins TRBV15 to TRBJ2-5, with D possibly being TRBD2 (5 bases). The CDR3 loop spans 15 amino acids. Germline lookup yields CDR1 LNHNV and CDR2 YYDKDF (reference sequence). Trimming stripped 0 bases from V and 0 bases from J, with 8 bases between. The CDR3 DNA is TGTGCCACCAGCAGAGATCCGGGAAACCAAGAGACCCAGTACTTC. Translating it yields CATSRDPGNQETQYF.

The V call is TRBV28, the J call TRBJ2-1; 8 positions agree with TRBD1. Trimming at V came to 0 bases and at J to 6 bases, leaving 4 bases not matched to a gene. This CDR3 comprises 15 residues. Germline lookup yields CDR1 MDHEN and CDR2 SYDVKM. CDR3 nucleotides: TGTGCCAGCAGTTTATGGCACAGGGGGACCAATGAGCAGTTCTTC. It yields the protein CASSLWHRGTNEQFF.

The chain couples TRBV25-1 to TRBJ2-7; D gene ambiguous. Germline CDR1 is MGHDK and CDR2 is SYGVNS. With 2 bases removed from V and 0 bases from J, the gap between germline ends came to 11 bases. CDR3 length equals 15 residues. The CDR3 DNA reads TGTGCCAGCAGTGAAGGGCCGGTTAGCTCCTACGAGCAGTACTTC. It yields the protein CASSEGPVSSYEQYF.

This chain links TRBV6-5 with TRBJ2-1; the D gene is possibly TRBD1 (6 bases). The CDR3 spans 14 residues. Germline V CDR1 and CDR2: MNHEY, SVGAGI. Between the trimmed V and J ends, which lost 6 bases and 9 bases, there was a span of 18 bases. The DNA for the CDR3 is TGTGCCAGCAGCCCGCGCAGGGGCAGGGGTGAGCAGTTCTTC. This codes for CASSPRRGRGEQFF.

The rearrangement joins TRBV6-4 to TRBJ2-3; TRBD1 is a possible D gene (5 bases). CDR1 and CDR2 (germline): MRHNA, SNTAGT. The CDR3 is 15 residues long. Trimming removed 7 bases at V and 2 bases at J, with 16 bases between. The CDR3 bases are TGTGCCAGCACCGTCGGACACATCATCACAGATACGCAGTATTTT. Translating it yields CASTVGHIITDTQYF.

The chain is built from TRBV5-8 and TRBJ1-6; D not resolved. The CDR3 covers 15 residues. Trimming removed 2 bases from V and 7 bases from J, with 13 bases in between. CDR1 and CDR2 from the germline V gene are SGHTS and YDEGEE. The CDR3 loop reads CASSFEGRINSPLHF. DNA of the CDR3: TGTGCCAGCAGCTTCGAGGGCAGGATAAATTCACCCCTCCACTTT.